This TCR beta chain was documented in a study of synovial regulatory T cells in juvenile arthritis. Study-wide results and limits: Compared with other blood Treg cells, inflammation-associated Treg cells had reduced TCR diversity. iaTreg cells shared more CDR3 sequences with synovial Tregs than other blood Tregs did.

With regard to this clone: Its target is not known.

The CDR3 length is 11 residues. DNA was not recorded. Germline values: CDR1 ENHRY, CDR2 SYGVKD. Some clones are missing from TCRdb's copy, which holds only in-frame ones; the method was immunoSEQ multiplex PCR. The listing contains more than 9,500 clones. The sequencing input was Treg cells from blood. Subset indicated: remaining (HLA-DR-negative) circulating blood Treg cells. The sequence was collected from a donor aged 2-30 years with juvenile idiopathic arthritis. The chain recombines TRBV10-3 with TRBJ2-3; TCRdb's D call, TRBD1, is unchecked because there is no DNA. CDR3: CAISDRDTQYF.